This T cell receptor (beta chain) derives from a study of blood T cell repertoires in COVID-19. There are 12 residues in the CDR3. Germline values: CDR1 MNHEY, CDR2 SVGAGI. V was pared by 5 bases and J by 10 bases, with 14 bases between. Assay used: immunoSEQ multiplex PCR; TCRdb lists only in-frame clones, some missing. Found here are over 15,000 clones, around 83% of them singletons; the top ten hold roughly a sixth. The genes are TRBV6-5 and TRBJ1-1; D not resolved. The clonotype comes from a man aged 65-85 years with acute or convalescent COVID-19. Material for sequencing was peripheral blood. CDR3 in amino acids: CASSQDSGRAFF. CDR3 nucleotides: TGTGCCAGCAGTCAGGACTCTGGGAGAGCTTTCTTT.